This T cell receptor (beta chain) derives from a study of blood T cell repertoires in COVID-19 (dated by TCRdb to 2018 to 2021). The study in broad terms: Samples covering the acute and convalescent phases of COVID-19 were provided by collaborators in the United States, Italy and Spain. Deeply sampled blood TCRbeta repertoires from subjects exposed to, actively infected with, or recovered from COVID-19 were included in the dataset. The sample metadata nearly always contained a de-identified subject ID, COVID-19 status, age in years and sex. The samples were drawn from the first 160 participants of the ongoing ImmuneRACE study and from more than 1,000 subjects provided by 6 global collaborators. A freely available public database, intended as a resource for researchers studying the immune response to SARS-CoV-2, is where the repertoires were released. Where available, HLA class I and class II types were taken from metadata supplied by the sample provider and were not determined by assay-based typing. The prospective study material was composed of cDNA or gDNA derived from T cells, B-cell-depleted T cells, or PBMCs.

This clone was seen only once. The clone's antigen remains unknown. Base qualities are not at hand, and no much larger clone is one base apart. General conclusions and limits of the study: The quantity of clinical and demographic metadata differed by source and by participant and was supplied without curation.

Participants in the prospective study were enrolled through a virtual design, were aged roughly 18 to 100 years, and lived in roughly 25 United States geographic areas. In the prospective study, participants were assigned to cohorts based on the clinical history participants reported in a screening survey and a study questionnaire. Exposed participants had been in contact, within 2 weeks of entering the study, with a person who had a PCR-confirmed or clinician-diagnosed case of COVID-19. Mobile phlebotomists in the prospective study collected whole blood, serum and a nasopharyngeal or oropharyngeal swab from every participant. Additional blood draws and questionnaires over an approximately 2-month period could optionally be provided by prospective study participants. Blood samples from the prospective study were shipped frozen or at room temperature prior to DNA extraction. The CDR3 runs 12 amino acids, cysteine and phenylalanine included. This entry keeps only the CDR3 DNA: 36 bases, framed from base 1. CDR1 and CDR2, per the germline V gene, are SNHLY and FYNNEI. Trimming at the junction amounts to 4 bases on V and 5 bases on J, and the germline ends lie 8 bases apart.

The immunoSEQ Assay, a bias-controlled multiplex PCR, was used to amplify TCRbeta CDR3 regions from genomic DNA. On the study's bioinformatics: Nucleated cell counts per sample were estimated from amplification of reference gene primers within the assay. Sequence reads were collapsed and filtered to measure the absolute abundance of every unique TCRbeta CDR3 rearrangement. For each sample, productive Simpson clonality was calculated as the square root of Simpson's diversity index over productive rearrangements. Entries here come from immuneACCESS through TCRdb and include only in-frame sequences with V and J called. Some clones fail to appear in such tables; in the studies checked, an unresolved V gene covers under half of the shortfall, and the cause of the remainder is unknown. V, J and clone size reflect that table, while D and trimming were determined from the DNA. This sample holds roughly 400,000 clones; 91% were observed only once. Roughly 0.9% of the sample belongs to the ten largest clones.

This TCR derives from a woman aged 35 to 49 who had been exposed to COVID-19. The sequenced sample was PBMCs or T cells enriched from blood (not recorded which). This sequence uses TRBV2 and TRBJ2-5; too little of a D gene remains to name it. The sequenced DNA is TGTGCCAGCAGTGCCGGTCGGGAGACCCAGTACTTC. Translation gives CASSAGRETQYF.